The clone carrying this TCR beta chain was seen at least ten times. Its antigen remains unidentified. This CDR3 has 15 amino acids. The trim removed 6 bases at V and 5 bases at J, leaving 12 bases unmatched. The sample belongs to a study of T cells in Graves' hyperthyroidism and ophthalmopathy. Researchers amplified the TCR beta CDR3 regions from RNA transcripts. TCR CDR3 regions were first amplified by RT-PCR with HTBI primers. TCRdb re-analysed the multiplex PCR reads in MiXCR, keeping a single row per CDR3 protein. The sample consists of 360,000 or so distinct CDR3 sequences, 19% of them appearing once. Study results and limitations: Researchers found most expanded thyroid clonotypes above 0.001 in blood as well. A median around six months before onset, the model predicted ophthalmopathy. Ophthalmopathy could be told apart from stable hyperthyroidism with a 13 V-J model.

Based on clinical symptoms, serum thyroxine and TRAb, thyroid ultrasound and orbital computed tomography, diagnoses were reached. Sequenced: blood. The sequence derives from a young woman with Graves' hyperthyroidism. V and J are TRBV12-3 or TRBV12-4 and TRBJ2-5, with 7 bases matching TRBD1. CDR3 nucleotide sequence: TGTGCCAGCAGCCCTAGGACAGCCAGGGGGGAGACCCAGTACTTC. It specifies CASSPRTARGETQYF.